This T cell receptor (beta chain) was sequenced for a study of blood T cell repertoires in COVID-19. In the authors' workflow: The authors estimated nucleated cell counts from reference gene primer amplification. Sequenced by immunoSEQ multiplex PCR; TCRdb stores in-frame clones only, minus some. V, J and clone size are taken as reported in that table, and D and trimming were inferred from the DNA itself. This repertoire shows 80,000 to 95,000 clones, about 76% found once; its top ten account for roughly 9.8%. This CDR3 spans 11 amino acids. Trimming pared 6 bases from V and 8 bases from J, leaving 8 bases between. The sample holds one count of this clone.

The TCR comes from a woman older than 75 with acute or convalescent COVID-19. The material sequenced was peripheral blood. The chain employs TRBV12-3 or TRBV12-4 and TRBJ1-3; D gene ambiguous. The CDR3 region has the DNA TGTGCCAGCAGAAAAACATACACCATATATTTT. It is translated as CASRKTYTIYF.